The 8 T cell receptor beta chains reported below all come from one sample, sequenced in a study of T cell responses to AZD1222 COVID-19 vaccine (dated by TCRdb to about 2021). Interpreted using the paper, the time point label stands for: about 28 days (+/-7) after the second vaccine dose. The method was the immunoSEQ multiplex PCR assay. Entries here come from immuneACCESS through TCRdb and include only in-frame sequences with V and J called. Some clones fail to appear in such tables; in the studies checked, an unresolved V gene covers under half of the shortfall, and the cause of the remainder is unknown. A total of about 120,000 clones appear in this sample, about 93% of them only once. More than 4.5% of the sample goes to the ten largest clones. The sample was peripheral blood, taken 28 days after the second AZD1222 dose. The source is an adult who received the AZD1222 COVID-19 vaccine.

The CDR3 here is CASSFYPGVDEQYF. The CDR3 region has the DNA TGTGCCAGCAGCTTTTATCCGGGCGTCGACGAGCAGTACTTC. This rearrangement joins TRBV7-2 to TRBJ2-7; no definite D call. The V gene's germline CDR1 is SGHTA and CDR2 FQGNSA. The CDR3 loop spans 14 amino acids. V was cut by 3 bases and J by 5 bases, with 14 bases left in between.

The chain uses TRBV15 and TRBJ1-3, with 8 bases matching TRBD1. J gave up 5 bases and V 1 base, and 7 bases lay outside the gene matches. CDR3 length: 16 residues. CDR1 is LNHNV and CDR2 is YYDKDF in the germline V gene (reference sequence). CDR3: CATSRGTGTSRNTIYF. The CDR3 DNA follows: TGTGCCACCAGCAGAGGGACAGGGACGTCTAGAAACACCATATATTTT.

The chain combines TRBV10-3 with TRBJ2-3; no clear D gene. This CDR3 is built from 15 residues. Germline CDR1 ENHRY, CDR2 SYGVKD. The V and J ends lost 4 bases and 2 bases respectively, with 13 bases between them. The CDR3 loop is CAISGPTRATDTQYF. CDR3 nucleotides: TGTGCCATCAGTGGACCGACCCGCGCCACAGATACGCAGTATTTT.

This clone occurred a few times. This chain uses TRBV19 with TRBJ1-4; perhaps TRBD1 as D (6 bases). Trimming took 9 bases from V and 4 from J, leaving 15 bases between them. Per the germline V gene, CDR1 is LNHDA and CDR2 is SQIVND (reference sequence). The CDR3 runs to 14 residues. This chain's CDR3 is CASGAGDINEKLFF. CDR3 coding DNA: TGTGCCAGCGGAGCGGGGGACATTAATGAAAAACTGTTTTTT.

The CDR3 sequence: CASSVEGGRGDYGYTF. The CDR3 nucleotides are TGTGCCAGCAGCGTAGAGGGAGGACGGGGGGACTATGGCTACACCTTC. The chain has TRBV9 and TRBJ1-2, with D tentatively TRBD1 (5 bases). The CDR3 has 16 residues. V dropped 0 bases and J dropped 3 bases, with 15 bases sitting between them. CDR1 and CDR2 from the germline V gene are SGDLS and YYNGEE. Looking up the rest from reference TRBV9 and TRBJ1-2 gives the full variable domain: DSGVTQTPKHLITATGQRVTLRCSPRSGDLSVYWYQQSLDQGLQFLIQYYNGEERAKGNILERFSAQQFPDLHSELNLSSLELGDSALYFCASSVEGGRGDYGYTFGSGTRLTVV.

This sequence joins TRBV29-1 and TRBJ2-5; 7 nucleotides line up with TRBD1. J gave up 2 bases and V 6 bases, and 9 bases lay outside the gene matches. Germline V CDR1 and CDR2: SQVTM, ANQGSEA. This CDR3 contains 14 residues. Here the CDR3 DNA reads TGCAGCGTGAACAGACAGGGAGTACAAGAGACCCAGTACTTC. Amino acid sequence: CSVNRQGVQETQYF.

The chain carries TRBV27 and TRBJ2-7, with TRBD1 identical over 9 bases. With V trimmed by 3 bases and J by 5 bases, 8 bases remained unmatched. There are 15 residues in the CDR3. Germline V gene data show CDR1 as MNHEY and CDR2 as SMNVEV (reference sequence). CDR3: CASSLRGTGRDEQYF. The CDR3 DNA reads TGTGCCAGCAGTTTGCGGGGGACAGGGCGCGACGAGCAGTACTTC.

This chain uses TRBV19 with TRBJ2-7; TRBD1 matches at 7 bases. V was clipped by 4 bases and J by 2 bases; unmatched bases: 2. This CDR3 has 13 amino acids. Germline V lookup: CDR1 LNHDA, CDR2 SQIVND (reference sequence). The CDR3 spells CASSTTGAYEQYF. In DNA form, the CDR3 reads TGTGCCAGTAGTACCACAGGGGCCTACGAGCAGTACTTC.